This T cell receptor beta chain emerged from a study of blood T cell repertoires in COVID-19. About the research overall: Two negative PCRs, clearance, or symptom resolution characterized the recovered Cohort 3 donors.

V dropped 4 bases and J dropped 4; count of bases not matched to a gene: 10. Germline values: CDR1 MGHRA, CDR2 YSYEKL. This CDR3 region has 16 residues. Data came from immunoSEQ multiplex PCR; TCRdb stores just in-frame clones and leaves some out. The sample includes some 190,000 clones, roughly 86% seen only once; the top ten take 20% to 25%. Participant ages covered about 18 to 95 years across 25 or so US areas. This rearrangement joins TRBV4-1 to TRBJ2-3; 8 nucleotides align to TRBD2. This receptor was taken from a woman between 40 and 55 years old in a cohort exposed to, infected with or recovered from COVID-19 (not recorded which). The sequencing input was PBMCs or T cells enriched from blood (not recorded which). The CDR3 spells CASSRGERGTSDTQYF. In nucleotides, the CDR3 is TGCGCCAGCAGCCGGGGGGAGCGGGGGACCTCAGATACGCAGTATTTT.